A single TCR beta chain is shown here with its context. These data belong to a study of control samples from healthy donors and cancer patients. The V gene lost 7 bases and the J gene lost 7 bases, with 20 bases spanning the gap. This CDR3 is 13 amino acids long. Germline lookup yields CDR1 SQVTM and CDR2 ANQGSEA. Generated by immunoSEQ multiplex PCR, the TCRdb table keeps only in-frame clones and is missing some. Of 75,000 or so clones listed, roughly nine tenths are singletons. The clonotype comes from a man in his sixties with colorectal cancer. The rearrangement uses TRBV29-1 and TRBJ2-7; TRBD1 might be the D (5 bases). Material: PBMCs. The CDR3 here is CSAASGRVGEQYF. The CDR3 coding sequence is TGCAGCGCCGCCTCGGGCAGGGTGGGAGAGCAGTACTTC.